The 19 T cell receptor beta chains below were found in one sample sequenced in a study of T cells in localized non-small cell lung cancer (dated by TCRdb to about 2020). To prepare the library, the immunoSEQ multiplex PCR assay was applied. TCRdb's version of the immuneACCESS table is confined to in-frame rearrangements and falls short of the full clone set. An unresolved V gene accounts for under half of the shortfall where checked; the remainder is of unknown origin. The sample includes 25,000 to 35,000 clones, with around 77% observed a single time. The ten most abundant clones make up 15% to 20% of the sample. The sequencing used peripheral blood, collected before any cancer treatment. The source of these receptors is a male donor at least 60 years old with stage III squamous cell lung carcinoma.

V gene TRBV7-8 combines with J gene TRBJ2-7; D is undetermined. Germline V CDR1 and CDR2: SGHVS, FQNEAQ. The CDR3 spans 12 residues. Trimming removed 0 bases from V and 12 bases from J, with 12 bases in between. The CDR3 DNA reads TGTGCCAGCAGCTTAGCGTTACCAAATCCGTACTTC. Its translation: CASSLALPNPYF.

This chain uses TRBV15 with TRBJ2-1; 9 nucleotides agree with TRBD1. The germline CDR1 and CDR2 sequences are LNHNV and YYDKDF (reference sequence). With 1 base clipped from V and 6 bases from J, the junction kept 7 bases outside the gene matches. There are 16 residues in the CDR3. The CDR3 nucleotides are TGTGCCACCAGCAGAGGTCAGGGGACAGGGCCCAATGAGCAGTTCTTC. This codes for CATSRGQGTGPNEQFF.

The rearrangement links TRBV4-1 to TRBJ2-7; D is undetermined. The CDR3 sequence is 14 residues long. Deletions cut 0 bases from V and 5 bases from J, with 11 bases between. CDR1 is MGHRA, CDR2 YSYEKL, per germline. CDR3 sequence reads: CASSQDQRGDEQYF. In DNA form, the CDR3 reads TGCGCCAGCAGCCAAGATCAGAGAGGTGACGAGCAGTACTTC.

This rearrangement joins TRBV11-1 to TRBJ1-2; 7 nucleotides align to TRBD1. V gave up 3 bases and J gave up 4 bases; unmatched junction bases: 5. Germline V lookup: CDR1 SGHAT, CDR2 FQDESV (reference sequence). This CDR3 comprises 14 residues. CDR3 loop: CASSFGPGGYGYTF. CDR3 bases: TGTGCCAGCAGCTTTGGGCCAGGGGGCTATGGCTACACCTTC.

This clone was found once. The sample carries other DNA sequences with the same CDR3. V usage is TRBV6-5 and J usage is TRBJ2-7; tentative D call: TRBD1 (5 bases). The germline V and J ends were trimmed by 0 bases and 4 bases, with 13 bases remaining between them. The CDR3 totals 15 residues. The germline gives CDR1 MNHEY, CDR2 SVGAGI. The chain's CDR3 is CASSYSTSHRYEQYF. In nucleotides, the CDR3 is TGTGCCAGCAGTTACTCGACTTCCCACAGGTACGAGCAGTACTTC.

The rearrangement uses TRBV20-1 and TRBJ1-1; D unclear. Germline V lookup: CDR1 DFQATT, CDR2 SNEGSKA (reference sequence). Trimming removed 4 bases from V and 4 bases from J, with 7 bases in between. The CDR3 consists of 11 residues. This chain's CDR3 is CSANEGTEAFF. The CDR3 DNA reads as TGCAGTGCTAATGAGGGCACTGAAGCTTTCTTT.

V usage is TRBV4-1 and J usage is TRBJ2-1, with D perhaps matching TRBD1 (6 bases). This CDR3 has 16 residues. Trimming took 4 bases from V and 0 from J, leaving 13 bases between them. Germline V gene sequence: CDR1 MGHRA, CDR2 YSYEKL. In nucleotides, the CDR3 is TGCGCCAGCAGCCTCCGACAGGAGAGCTCCTACAATGAGCAGTTCTTC. Residues: CASSLRQESSYNEQFF.

This rearrangement joins TRBV9 to TRBJ1-3; possible D gene TRBD1, 5 bases. Per germline, CDR1 SGDLS and CDR2 YYNGEE. The CDR3 has 18 residues. Trimming stripped 1 base from V and 0 bases from J, with 17 bases between. CDR3 in DNA: TGTGCCAGCAGCGTAAGTTTGGGGGAGTCTCCCTCTGGAAACACCATATATTTT. Its protein is CASSVSLGESPSGNTIYF.

V and J are TRBV5-4 and TRBJ2-3, with 7 bases identical to TRBD2. This CDR3 is built from 14 residues. Trimming cost V 4 bases and J 6 bases; bases outside gene matches: 8. Germline CDR1 and CDR2: SGHNT and YYREEE (reference sequence). In DNA, the CDR3 is TGTGCCAGCAGCACTAGCCGGGGAGGGGATACGCAGTATTTT. Its translation is CASSTSRGGDTQYF.

V usage is TRBV5-4 and J usage is TRBJ1-1, with 8 bases fitting TRBD1. After removal of 3 bases from V and 4 bases from J, the junction contained 2 bases not matched to a gene. This CDR3 is built from 13 residues. Germline V gene lookup returns CDR1 SGHNT and CDR2 YYREEE (reference sequence). The chain's CDR3 is CASSSGGRTEAFF. In DNA form, the CDR3 reads TGTGCCAGCAGCTCAGGGGGCCGCACTGAAGCTTTCTTT.

Only one count was recorded for this clone. CDR3 in amino acids: CASSLSWGGDTEAFF. CDR3 bases: TGCGCCAGCAGCTTAAGTTGGGGAGGCGACACTGAAGCTTTCTTT. V usage is TRBV5-1 and J usage is TRBJ1-1; D unresolved. Germline V gene sequence: CDR1 SGHRS, CDR2 YFSETQ. The CDR3 length is 15 residues. Trimming shortened V by 2 bases and J by 3 bases, and 14 bases separated the two germline ends.

The rearrangement uses TRBV4-1 and TRBJ2-7; TRBD2 is a possible D gene (6 bases). The germline CDR1 and CDR2 sequences are MGHRA and YSYEKL. The CDR3 contains 16 residues. With 0 bases removed from V and 3 bases from J, the gap between germline ends came to 15 bases. The CDR3 here is CASSQDVNGGLYEQYF. For the CDR3, the DNA is TGCGCCAGCAGCCAAGATGTAAACGGGGGTCTCTACGAGCAGTACTTC.

The rearrangement joins TRBV7-9 to TRBJ2-7; 8 positions agree with TRBD1. The CDR3 runs 19 residues. Germline V gene sequence: CDR1 SEHNR, CDR2 FQNEAQ (reference sequence). Trimming at V came to 1 base and at J to 2 bases, leaving 16 bases not matched to a gene. The CDR3: CASSLELNEAYRGAYEQYF. CDR3 in DNA: TGTGCCAGCAGCTTAGAGTTGAATGAGGCGTACAGGGGGGCCTACGAGCAGTACTTC. Drawing the rest from reference TRBV7-9 and TRBJ2-7, the complete variable domain is DTGVSQNPRHKITKRGQNVTFRCDPISEHNRLYWYRQTLGQGPEFLTYFQNEAQLEKSRLLSDRFSAERPKGSFSTLEIQRTEQGDSAMYLCASSLELNEAYRGAYEQYFGPGTRLTVT.

The V gene is TRBV19, the J gene TRBJ2-7; no firm D call. CDR1 LNHDA and CDR2 SQIVND come from the germline V gene (reference sequence). V shed 1 base and J shed 4 bases, with 5 bases lying between them. The CDR3 is 12 residues long. CDR3 bases: TGTGCCAGTAGTATAGGAGGATACGAGCAGTACTTC. Amino acid sequence: CASSIGGYEQYF.

The chain recombines TRBV7-3 with TRBJ2-1, with no clear D. CDR3 length equals 13 residues. Germline CDR1 reads SGHTA; CDR2 reads FQGTGA. V was pared by 5 bases and J by 8 bases, with 13 bases between. CDR3 in amino acids: CASSKTSWDEQFF. In DNA form, the CDR3 reads TGTGCCAGCAGCAAGACGTCGTGGGATGAGCAGTTCTTC.

The chain joins TRBV7-9 to TRBJ2-5; D is uncertain. V was trimmed by 7 bases and J by 2 bases, leaving 20 bases between them. CDR3 size: 16 residues. Germline CDR1 and CDR2: SEHNR and FQNEAQ (reference sequence). CDR3 loop: CASTFNPTKIQETQYF. CDR3 coding DNA: TGTGCCAGCACCTTTAATCCTACGAAAATACAAGAGACCCAGTACTTC.

This clone was seen only a few times. This sequence joins TRBV5-4 and TRBJ2-1; D may correspond to TRBD1 or TRBD2 (6 bases each). The germline V and J ends were trimmed by 3 bases and 6 bases, with 22 bases remaining between them. The germline V gene has CDR1 SGHNT and CDR2 YYREEE (reference sequence). This CDR3 contains 17 residues. In DNA, the CDR3 is TGTGCCAGCAGCTCGGGGGCCCCAAACTCCGAGTTCAATGAGCAGTTCTTC. As protein: CASSSGAPNSEFNEQFF. Drawing the rest from reference TRBV5-4 and TRBJ2-1, the complete variable domain is ETGVTQSPTHLIKTRGQQVTLRCSSQSGHNTVSWYQQALGQGPQFIFQYYREEENGRGNFPPRFSGLQFPNYSSELNVNALELDDSALYLCASSSGAPNSEFNEQFFGPGTRLTVL.

The chain couples TRBV10-3 to TRBJ1-2; tentative D call: TRBD1 (6 bases). Germline V gene data show CDR1 as ENHRY and CDR2 as SYGVKD. With 6 bases removed from V and 8 bases from J, the gap between germline ends came to 19 bases. The CDR3 has 14 amino acids. The CDR3 loop reads CAIRDGLGAKGYTF. Here the CDR3 DNA reads TGTGCCATCAGGGACGGCCTGGGGGCAAAAGGCTACACCTTC.

This sequence joins TRBV7-9 and TRBJ1-3; D is undetermined. Trimming took 7 bases from V and 1 from J, leaving 14 bases between them. The CDR3 sequence is 15 residues long. Germline V gene sequence: CDR1 SEHNR, CDR2 FQNEAQ (reference sequence). The CDR3 reads CASTQREKSGNTIYF. CDR3 DNA: TGTGCCAGCACCCAAAGGGAGAAATCTGGAAACACCATATATTTT.